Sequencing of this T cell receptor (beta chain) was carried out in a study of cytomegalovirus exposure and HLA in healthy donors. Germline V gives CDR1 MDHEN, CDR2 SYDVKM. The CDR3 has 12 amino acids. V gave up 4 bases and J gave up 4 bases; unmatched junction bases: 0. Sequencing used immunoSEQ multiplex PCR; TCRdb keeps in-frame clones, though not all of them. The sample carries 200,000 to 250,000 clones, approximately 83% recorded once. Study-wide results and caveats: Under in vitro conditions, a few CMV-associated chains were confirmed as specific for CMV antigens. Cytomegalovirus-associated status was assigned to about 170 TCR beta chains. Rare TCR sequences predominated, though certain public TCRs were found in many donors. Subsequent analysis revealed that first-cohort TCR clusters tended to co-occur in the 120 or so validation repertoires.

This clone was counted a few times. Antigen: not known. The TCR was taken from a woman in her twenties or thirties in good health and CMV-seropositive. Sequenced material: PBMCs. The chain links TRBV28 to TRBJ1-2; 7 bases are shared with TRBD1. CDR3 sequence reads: CASSYRGYGYTF. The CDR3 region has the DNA TGTGCCAGCAGTTACAGGGGCTATGGCTACACCTTC.